Presented here are 15 T cell receptor beta chains from one specimen sequenced in a study of T cell repertoires in cytomegalovirus infection. Via MiXCR, TCRdb re-called the reads, giving one row per CDR3 protein. The sample holds hundreds of thousands of distinct CDR3 sequences; over 15% are singletons and the top ten take less than 9.5%. The sample consisted of PBMCs. These receptors were obtained from a human donor in good health (CMV status not recorded). Some clones in this sample may be carry-over from other donors' samples.

The rearrangement links TRBV29-1 to TRBJ1-1; 7 positions match TRBD1. Trimming at V came to 3 bases and at J to 4 bases, leaving 8 bases not matched to a gene. This CDR3 has 14 amino acids. The germline V gene has CDR1 SQVTM and CDR2 ANQGSEA. CDR3 protein: CSVEVRGVATEAFF. CDR3 nucleotide sequence: TGCAGCGTTGAGGTCAGGGGGGTCGCCACTGAAGCTTTCTTT.

This clonotype was counted many times. The CDR3 DNA follows: TGTGCCAGCAGCTCTATTAATTCACCCCTCCACTTT. It specifies CASSSINSPLHF. This sequence joins TRBV7-2 and TRBJ1-6; D call uncertain. The CDR3 covers 12 residues. Germline assignment: CDR1 SGHTA and CDR2 FQGNSA. V was shortened by 4 bases and J by 6 bases, with 4 bases between the two germline ends. Based on the CDR3 plus reference TRBV7-2 and TRBJ1-6, the full variable domain is GAGVSQSPSNKVTEKGKDVELRCDPISGHTALYWYRQSLGQGLEFLIYFQGNSAPDKSGLPSDRFSAERTGGSVSTLTIQRTQQEDSAVYLCASSSINSPLHFGNGTRLTVT.

CDR3 coding DNA: TGTGCCAGCCGAGGAGGGGAATTCTACGAGCAGTACTTC. Translating gives CASRGGEFYEQYF. This sequence joins TRBV2 and TRBJ2-7, with D possibly matching TRBD2 (6 bases). Germline CDR1 and CDR2: SNHLY and FYNNEI. Between the trimmed V and J ends, which lost 8 bases and 3 bases, there was a span of 14 bases. The CDR3 runs to 13 residues.

This clonotype was counted between two and nine times. The rearrangement joins TRBV9 to TRBJ2-1, with 13 bases aligning to TRBD2. The CDR3 has 17 amino acids. The germline V gene has CDR1 SGDLS and CDR2 YYNGEE. Germline trimming cut 4 bases from V and 7 bases from J; bases unmatched to any gene: 11. The CDR3 region is CASSPRGTSGEQNEQFF. The CDR3 nucleotides are TGTGCCAGCAGCCCGCGGGGGACTAGCGGGGAACAGAATGAGCAGTTCTTC. The whole variable domain, remainder taken from reference TRBV9 and TRBJ2-1, is DSGVTQTPKHLITATGQRVTLRCSPRSGDLSVYWYQQSLDQGLQFLIQYYNGEERAKGNILERFSAQQFPDLHSELNLSSLELGDSALYFCASSPRGTSGEQNEQFFGPGTRLTVL.

V is TRBV15 and J is TRBJ1-2, with D maybe TRBD1 (5 bases). Germline-derived CDR1 and CDR2 are LNHNV and YYDKDF (reference sequence). V was clipped by 0 bases and J by 8 bases, with 13 bases between them. This CDR3 has 14 amino acids. CDR3 protein: CATSRDPGTSGYTF. The CDR3 coding sequence is TGTGCCACCAGCAGAGATCCGGGGACCAGCGGCTACACCTTC.

The chain's CDR3 is CATNRAVGYEQYF. The CDR3 DNA follows: TGTGCCACTAACCGGGCGGTGGGTTACGAGCAGTACTTC. The chain has TRBV19 and TRBJ2-7; D not resolved. The CDR3 contains 13 residues. Trimming shortened V by 10 bases and J by 4 bases, and 17 bases separated the two germline ends. CDR1 is LNHDA, CDR2 SQIVND, per germline (reference sequence).

This clonotype was recorded many times. The V call is TRBV7-2, the J call TRBJ1-4; TRBD1 is a possible D gene (5 bases). The germline V gene encodes CDR1 SGHTA and CDR2 FQGNSA. The CDR3 runs 15 residues. The V gene lost 1 base and the J gene lost 4 bases, with 10 bases spanning the gap. The DNA for the CDR3 is TGTGCCAGCAGCTTAGACAGGACCTATAATGAAAAACTGTTTTTT. It is translated as CASSLDRTYNEKLFF.

This sequence joins TRBV11-3 and TRBJ2-7; 9 bases line up with TRBD1. The CDR3 covers 14 residues. Germline CDR1 SGHNT, CDR2 YENEEA. Losses at the gene ends were 5 bases for V and 3 bases for J; bases not matched to a gene: 5. The CDR3 is CASSGDRGDYEQYF. For the CDR3, the DNA is TGTGCCAGCAGCGGAGACAGGGGGGACTACGAGCAGTACTTC.

This clonotype appeared many times. This chain links TRBV7-8 with TRBJ1-1, with a possible D match to TRBD1 (6 bases). CDR1 and CDR2 from the germline V gene are SGHVS and FQNEAQ. The germline V and J ends were trimmed by 6 bases and 10 bases, with 18 bases remaining between them. This CDR3 region has 13 residues. The CDR3 nucleotides read TGTGCCAGCAGTCGAACAGGGCTTGCGGCAGCTTTCTTT. Translated: CASSRTGLAAAFF.

This clonotype was counted at least ten times. The V gene is TRBV7-2, the J gene TRBJ2-5, with a weak D call TRBD1 (5 bases). The V and J ends lost 8 bases and 2 bases respectively, with 12 bases between them. This CDR3 spans 13 amino acids. Germline assignment: CDR1 SGHTA and CDR2 FQGNSA. The CDR3 DNA reads TGTGCCAGCGTTCTAAACAGGCAAGAGACCCAGTACTTC. It encodes CASVLNRQETQYF.

This clonotype was picked up many times. This chain uses TRBV7-2 with TRBJ2-7, with 8 nucleotides matching TRBD2. The trim removed 2 bases at V and 0 bases at J, leaving 9 bases unmatched. Germline loops: CDR1 SGHTA, CDR2 FQGNSA. The CDR3 sequence is 17 residues long. The chain's CDR3 is CASSLKASGSPSYEQYF. The CDR3 DNA reads as TGTGCCAGCAGCTTAAAGGCGAGCGGGAGCCCCTCCTACGAGCAGTACTTC.

This clonotype has more than one count but fewer than ten. The rearrangement links TRBV19 to TRBJ1-3, with no clear D. This CDR3 contains 10 residues. Germline V gene lookup returns CDR1 LNHDA and CDR2 SQIVND (reference sequence). For the CDR3, the DNA is TGTGCTACTGGGCGAAACACCATATATTTT. It translates to CATGRNTIYF.

This clonotype has a count of ten or more. The rearrangement links TRBV4-3 to TRBJ2-3, with D possibly matching TRBD2 (5 bases). Germline V gene data show CDR1 as LGHNA and CDR2 as YSLEER. The CDR3 has 15 residues. Trimming stripped 0 bases from V and 4 bases from J, with 11 bases between. The CDR3 nucleotides are TGCGCCAGCAGCCAAGATTTCGCGGGTCCAGATACGCAGTATTTT. It encodes CASSQDFAGPDTQYF.

The chain is built from TRBV25-1 and TRBJ1-1, with D possibly being TRBD1 (5 bases). Germline V gene sequence: CDR1 MGHDK, CDR2 SYGVNS. The CDR3 is made up of 16 amino acids. V lost 2 bases and J 0 bases, leaving 13 bases between the germline ends. CDR3 in DNA: TGTGCCAGCAGTGAACCGGGGGGACTAATGAACACTGAAGCTTTCTTT. Amino acid sequence: CASSEPGGLMNTEAFF.

V and J are TRBV5-1 and TRBJ2-1, with TRBD1 as a possible D gene (6 bases). Trimming removed 1 base at V and 6 bases at J, with 20 bases between. The CDR3 has 17 amino acids. From germline, CDR1 is SGHRS and CDR2 YFSETQ. CDR3 loop: CASSLYAGRGNFNEQFF. CDR3 DNA: TGCGCCAGCAGCTTGTACGCGGGCAGGGGCAACTTCAATGAGCAGTTCTTC.